Following are 11 T cell receptor beta chains from one sample sequenced in a study of Graves' ophthalmopathy and Graves' hyperthyroidism. Transcripts of RNA were the source for amplifying TCR beta CDR3 regions. The library came from an HTBI-primed first-round RT-PCR and a second-round multiplex PCR. TCRdb re-called the multiplex PCR reads through MiXCR, storing one row per CDR3 protein. The sample holds over 450,000 distinct CDR3 sequences; around 14% are singletons and the top ten take about 10%. Input material: blood. The receptors here all came from a woman between 25 and 40 years old with Graves' ophthalmopathy.

This clonotype occurred many times. The chain uses TRBV12-3 or TRBV12-4 and TRBJ1-1; a possible D gene is TRBD1 (5 bases). There are 12 residues in the CDR3. V was cut by 6 bases and J by 4 bases, with 9 bases left in between. For the CDR3, the DNA is TGTGCCAGCAGGAGACAGAGCACTGAAGCTTTCTTT. Translating it yields CASRRQSTEAFF.

This clonotype has a count of ten or more. The rearrangement uses TRBV6-2 or TRBV6-3 and TRBJ2-2, with D tentatively TRBD1 (6 bases). Germline CDR1 is MNHEY and CDR2 is SVGEGT. With 5 bases removed from V and 2 bases from J, the gap between germline ends came to 9 bases. This CDR3 has 14 residues. This CDR3 reads CASSRTDNTGELFF. Here the CDR3 DNA reads TGTGCCAGCAGTCGGACAGATAACACCGGGGAGCTGTTTTTT.

The table lists this clonotype with a few counts. This chain joins TRBV4-1 and TRBJ2-7; D gene ambiguous. The CDR3 loop spans 13 amino acids. Germline-derived CDR1 and CDR2 are MGHRA and YSYEKL. V gave up 2 bases and J gave up 3 bases, with 8 bases separating them. The CDR3 spells CASSQLGDYEQYF. Written as DNA, the CDR3 is TGCGCCAGCAGCCAACTTGGAGACTACGAGCAGTACTTC.

The sample holds many counts of this clonotype. The V gene is TRBV29-1, the J gene TRBJ1-1; weak D call: TRBD1 (5 bases). The CDR3 spans 12 residues. Deletions cut 2 bases from V and 1 base from J, with 5 bases between. Germline CDR1 reads SQVTM; CDR2 reads ANQGSEA. CDR3 protein: CSVERGNTEAFF. CDR3 in DNA: TGCAGCGTTGAAAGGGGGAACACTGAAGCTTTCTTT.

The rearrangement joins TRBV20-1 to TRBJ2-5; 7 bases agree with TRBD1. The CDR3 sequence is 14 residues long. CDR1 and CDR2 from the germline V gene are DFQATT and SNEGSKA (reference sequence). With 5 bases clipped from V and 1 base from J, the junction kept 7 bases outside the gene matches. CDR3 bases: TGCAGTGCTTTCGGACAGGCCAGCCAAGAGACCCAGTACTTC. It translates to CSAFGQASQETQYF.

This clonotype was picked up many times. This chain connects TRBV7-3 to TRBJ2-7; D unresolved. The CDR3 is 13 amino acids. Trimming took off 4 bases at V and 6 bases at J, with 13 bases between the two ends. Per the germline V gene, CDR1 is SGHTA and CDR2 is FQGTGA. CDR3 nucleotide sequence: TGTGCCAGCAGCTCCGGGCCCGACTCCGAGCAGTACTTC. This codes for CASSSGPDSEQYF.

This clonotype occurred many times. The V and J genes are TRBV5-1 and TRBJ1-2; D perhaps matches TRBD1 (5 bases). The V end lost 4 bases, the J end lost 8 bases, and 18 bases lay between the germline ends. In germline, CDR1 is SGHRS, CDR2 YFSETQ. The CDR3 runs 14 residues. CDR3 DNA sequence: TGCGCCAGCAGCGGCCATAGGGGAGAACGCGGCTACACCTTC. This translates into CASSGHRGERGYTF.

This clonotype was counted between two and nine times. The chain has TRBV20-1 and TRBJ2-2; TRBD1 or TRBD2 may be the D gene (5 bases each). V dropped 2 bases and J dropped 1 base, with 11 bases sitting between them. CDR3 size: 15 residues. Germline-derived CDR1 and CDR2 are DFQATT and SNEGSKA (reference sequence). The CDR3 region is CSARYGTVNTGELFF. The CDR3 nucleotides are TGCAGTGCTAGATATGGGACGGTGAACACCGGGGAGCTGTTTTTT.

This clonotype was detected many times. The chain employs TRBV12-3 or TRBV12-4 and TRBJ2-2, with D unresolved. The CDR3 contains 15 residues. The ends were cut back, 6 bases at V and 0 bases at J, with 11 bases in the middle. The CDR3 nucleotides read TGTGCCAGCAGATTGACACCGGCGAACACCGGGGAGCTGTTTTTT. Encoded protein: CASRLTPANTGELFF.

This clonotype was recorded at least ten times. The rearrangement links TRBV12-3 or TRBV12-4 to TRBJ1-3; D gene ambiguous. The germline V and J ends were trimmed by 1 base and 6 bases, with 4 bases remaining between them. This CDR3 contains 12 residues. The CDR3 sequence: CASSLGANTIYF. In nucleotides, the CDR3 is TGTGCCAGCAGTTTAGGAGCAAACACCATATATTTT.

This clonotype was recorded at least ten times. The J gene is TRBJ1-2, the V gene TRBV6-1; D is unresolved. From germline, CDR1 is MNHNS and CDR2 SASEGT. The CDR3 totals 13 residues. Trimming removed 4 bases at V and 9 bases at J, with 15 bases between. CDR3 sequence reads: CASSVETFRSYTF. CDR3 nucleotides: TGTGCCAGCAGTGTGGAAACATTTAGAAGCTACACCTTC.